This T cell receptor (beta chain) was found in a study of blood T cell repertoires in COVID-19. Original processing methods: Reference gene primer amplification in the assay estimated nucleated cell counts. Data came from immunoSEQ multiplex PCR; TCRdb stores just in-frame clones and leaves some out. V, J and clone size are those of that table, while D and trimming were read from the DNA. Of roughly 43,000 clones listed, roughly 90% were seen once; the top ten hold less than 20%. Trimming removed 0 bases at V and 3 bases at J, with 18 bases between. The CDR3 sequence is 17 residues long. Germline assignment: CDR1 SEHNR and CDR2 FQNEAQ (reference sequence).

The clonotype originates from a man aged 60 to 69 with active COVID-19. This chain uses TRBV7-9 with TRBJ2-7; TRBD2 is a possible D gene (6 bases). Sequencing was performed on peripheral blood. The CDR3 coding sequence is TGTGCCAGCAGCTTAGCTAAAGGTAGAGGGGAGGACTACGAGCAGTACTTC. Its translation: CASSLAKGRGEDYEQYF.